One sample yielded the 3 T cell receptor beta chains listed below, sequenced in a study of vaccination and CD4 T cells after COVID-19. Described treatment: 10-day PBMC culture with coronavirus spike peptide pools or control peptides (ViraFEST assay). Investigators obtained the unexposed donor's CD4+ T cells before the COVID-19 pandemic (2011-2018). An Oncomine TCR Beta short-read assay was used to sequence the DNA from cultured CD4+ T cells. TCRdb reanalysed the PCR reads using MiXCR and keeps one entry per CDR3 protein. The profile shows fewer than 3,500 distinct CDR3 sequences, about 25% of them singletons. For these receptors, no antigen is known. Source material: CD4+ T cells from blood, cultured in vitro. These receptors were obtained from a human donor in good health.

This clonotype was seen a few times. V usage is TRBV5-4 and J usage is TRBJ1-2, with D hard to call. The CDR3 loop spans 14 amino acids. From germline, CDR1 is SGHNT and CDR2 YYREEE (reference sequence). The V end was cut by 4 bases, the J end by 8 bases, with 18 bases between. The CDR3 here is CASSAWRAKGGYTF. CDR3 DNA: TGTGCCAGCAGCGCATGGCGGGCCAAAGGCGGCTACACCTTC.

This rearrangement joins TRBV20-1 to TRBJ2-7, with unresolved D. From germline, CDR1 is DFQATT and CDR2 SNEGSKA (reference sequence). The CDR3 length is 13 residues. The V end was cut by 4 bases, the J end by 5 bases, with 15 bases between. DNA of the CDR3: TGCAGTGCTAAGGGCTCCGGGTTCCACGAGCAGTACTTC. Protein: CSAKGSGFHEQYF.

This clonotype came up a few times. This chain connects TRBV28 to TRBJ2-4; the D is unclear. The CDR3 has 14 residues. Trimming cost V 6 bases and J 8 bases, with 17 bases left between them. Per germline, CDR1 MDHEN and CDR2 SYDVKM. This chain's CDR3 is CASRNRVSSDIQYF. The CDR3, as DNA: TGTGCCAGCAGAAACCGGGTGTCCTCAGACATTCAGTACTTC.